This TCR beta chain emerged from a study of cytomegalovirus exposure and HLA in healthy donors. The study's findings and limits: Some V segments could not be told apart, so they were left out, TRBV6-2 and TRBV6-3 among them. A few chains tied to CMV proved CMV antigen-specific in vitro. In a later analysis, several top co-occurrence clusters appeared linked to parvovirus B19, influenza, CMV and Epstein-Barr virus.

In the PCR, 60 Vbeta and 13 Jbeta primers were used. Sequencing was performed with immunoSEQ multiplex PCR; in TCRdb, only in-frame clones are kept and a portion is missing. The profile covers about 65,000 clones, with around 80% appearing a single time and about 3% taken by the ten largest. The length of the CDR3 is 17 residues. The V and J ends lost 5 bases and 4 bases respectively, with 22 bases between them. Germline CDR1 and CDR2: SGHNT and YENEEA. A note on this clone: Its antigen is unidentified.

The sample was PBMCs. This TCR came from a girl aged 5-17 years in good health and CMV-seropositive. This chain joins TRBV11-3 and TRBJ2-3; tentatively, D is TRBD1 (6 bases). The CDR3 DNA sequence: TGTGCCAGCAGCCCAGGGGCCTACTCCGGGGTCTCAGATACGCAGTATTTT. Protein sequence: CASSPGAYSGVSDTQYF.